These 3 T cell receptor beta chains originate from one sample sequenced in a study of cytomegalovirus exposure and HLA in healthy donors (dated by TCRdb to the late 2010s). Preparation of the library involved the immunoSEQ multiplex PCR assay. For the multiplex PCR, a mixture combining 60 forward primers for TCR Vbeta segments and 13 reverse primers for TCR Jbeta segments was used. Drawn from immuneACCESS, this table holds only the in-frame rearrangements with V and J called that TCRdb kept. Clones are partly lost; checked studies trace under half to an unresolved V gene and leave the rest unexplained. The sample table records tens of thousands of clones. The leading ten clones occupy approximately 6% of the sample. The source material was PBMCs. The receptors come from a human donor in good health.

According to its frequency, this clone is medium-sized. The chain links TRBV5-4 to TRBJ2-7; 9 bases are a match to TRBD1. CDR3 length: 15 residues. The V segment lost 0 bases and the J segment 4 bases; nucleotides outside the gene matches: 5. CDR1 and CDR2 (germline): SGHNT, YYREEE (reference sequence). CDR3 in DNA: TGTGCCAGCAGCTTGGCTGGGACAGGGCGATACGAGCAGTACTTC. This translates into CASSLAGTGRYEQYF.

The chain uses TRBV7-2 and TRBJ2-5; D possibly corresponds to TRBD2 (5 bases). This CDR3 is 15 amino acids long. Germline CDR1 SGHTA, CDR2 FQGNSA. V was cut by 1 base and J by 5 bases, with 14 bases left in between. DNA for the CDR3: TGTGCCAGCAGCTTAGGGAGCGGAGGCCCCGAGACCCAGTACTTC. Translated: CASSLGSGGPETQYF.

DNA for the CDR3: TGTGCCAGCAGCTTAGGCGGAGGGGTCGAAAAACTGTTTTTT. This sequence encodes CASSLGGGVEKLFF. The V gene is TRBV7-2, the J gene TRBJ1-4, with D possibly being TRBD1 (5 bases). Trimming shortened V by 1 base and J by 8 bases, and 11 bases separated the two germline ends. CDR1 is SGHTA, CDR2 FQGNSA, per germline. This CDR3 is 14 amino acids long.